This T cell receptor (beta chain) came from a study of blood T cells in healthy people across ages. Findings and caveats of the study: Unsorted PBMCs ruled out conclusive naive versus antigen-experienced comparison. Age advanced and TCR beta diversity per million T cells fell, roughly linearly.

Primed by a sample-barcoded 5' primer and a J-beta primer mix, a second PCR proceeded for about 7 to 12 cycles. TCRdb used MiXCR to reprocess the 5' RACE reads, holding one entry per CDR3 protein. The data show 730,000 or so distinct CDR3 sequences, 40% to 45% seen once. Unmatched junction bases numbered 15, after V lost 8 bases and J lost 7 bases. The CDR3 spans 18 residues. Per germline, CDR1 MNHEY and CDR2 SVGEGT. This clonotype was picked up a small number of times. As yet, its antigen is unknown. The receptor was derived from an elderly man in good health. This sequence joins TRBV6-2 or TRBV6-3 and TRBJ2-1, with 15 nucleotides matching TRBD2. The sequencing sample was made of blood. In DNA form, the CDR3 reads TGTGCCAGCGGACTTGGGACTAGCGGGGGGCCGTCTGGGAATGAGCAGTTCTTC. Residues: CASGLGTSGGPSGNEQFF.